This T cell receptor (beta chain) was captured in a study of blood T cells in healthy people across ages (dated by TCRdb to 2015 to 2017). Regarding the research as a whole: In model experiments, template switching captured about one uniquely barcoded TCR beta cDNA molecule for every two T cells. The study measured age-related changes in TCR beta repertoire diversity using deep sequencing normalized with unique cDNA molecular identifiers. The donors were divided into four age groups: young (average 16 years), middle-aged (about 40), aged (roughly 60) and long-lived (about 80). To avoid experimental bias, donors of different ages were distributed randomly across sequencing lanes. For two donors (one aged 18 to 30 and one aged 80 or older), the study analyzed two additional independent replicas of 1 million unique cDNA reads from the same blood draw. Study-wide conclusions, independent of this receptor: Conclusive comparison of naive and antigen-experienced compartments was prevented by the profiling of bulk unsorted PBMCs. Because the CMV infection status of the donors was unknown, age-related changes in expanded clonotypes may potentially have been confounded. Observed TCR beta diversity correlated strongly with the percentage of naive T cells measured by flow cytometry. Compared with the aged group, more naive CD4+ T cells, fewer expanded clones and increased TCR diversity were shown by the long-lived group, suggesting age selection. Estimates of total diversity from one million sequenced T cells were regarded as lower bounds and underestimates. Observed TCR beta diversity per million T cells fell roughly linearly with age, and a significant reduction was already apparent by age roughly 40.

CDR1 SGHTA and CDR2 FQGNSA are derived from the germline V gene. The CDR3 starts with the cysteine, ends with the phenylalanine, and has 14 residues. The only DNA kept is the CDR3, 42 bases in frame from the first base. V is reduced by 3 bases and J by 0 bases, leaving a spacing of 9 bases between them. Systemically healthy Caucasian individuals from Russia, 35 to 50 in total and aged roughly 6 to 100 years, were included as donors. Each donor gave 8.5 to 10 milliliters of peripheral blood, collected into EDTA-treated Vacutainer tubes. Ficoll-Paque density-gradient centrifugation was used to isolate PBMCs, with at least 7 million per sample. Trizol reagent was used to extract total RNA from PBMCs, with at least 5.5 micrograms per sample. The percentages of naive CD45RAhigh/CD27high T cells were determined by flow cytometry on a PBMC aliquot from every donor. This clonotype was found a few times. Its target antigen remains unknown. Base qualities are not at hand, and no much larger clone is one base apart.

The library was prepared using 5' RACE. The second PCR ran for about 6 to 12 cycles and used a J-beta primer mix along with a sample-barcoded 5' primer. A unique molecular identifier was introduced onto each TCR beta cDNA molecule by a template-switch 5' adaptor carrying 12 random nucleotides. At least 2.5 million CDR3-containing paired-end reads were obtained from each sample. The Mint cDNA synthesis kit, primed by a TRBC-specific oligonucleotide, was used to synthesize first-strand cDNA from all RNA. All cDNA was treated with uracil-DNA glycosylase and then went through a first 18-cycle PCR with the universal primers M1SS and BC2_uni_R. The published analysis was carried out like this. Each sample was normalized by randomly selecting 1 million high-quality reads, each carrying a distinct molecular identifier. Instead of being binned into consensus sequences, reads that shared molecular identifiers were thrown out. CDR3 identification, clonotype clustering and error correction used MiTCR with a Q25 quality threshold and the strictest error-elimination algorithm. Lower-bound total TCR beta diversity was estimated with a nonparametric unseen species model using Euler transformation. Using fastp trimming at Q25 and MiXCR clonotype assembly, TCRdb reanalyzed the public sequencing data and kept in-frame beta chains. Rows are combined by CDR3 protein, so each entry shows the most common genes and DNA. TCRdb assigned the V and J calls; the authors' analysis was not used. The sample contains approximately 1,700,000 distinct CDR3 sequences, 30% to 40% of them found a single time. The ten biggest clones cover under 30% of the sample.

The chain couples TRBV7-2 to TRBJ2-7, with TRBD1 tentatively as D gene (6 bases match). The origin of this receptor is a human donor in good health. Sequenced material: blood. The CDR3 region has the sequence CASSFGQYSYEQYF. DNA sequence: TGTGCCAGCAGCTTTGGACAGTACTCCTACGAGCAGTACTTC.